These T cell receptor beta chains were read from a single sample in a study of OX40 agonist ivuxolimab in advanced cancers. The method was immunoSEQ multiplex PCR; TCRdb's version includes in-frame clones alone and lacks a portion of them. The sample has 63,000 or so clones, about 90% seen once. The specimen was CD4+ or CD8+ T cells sorted from blood, collected in a trial of the OX40 agonist ivuxolimab. Every receptor here comes from an adult with an advanced solid tumor such as melanoma, head and neck, liver or kidney cancer. The CDR3 runs from the conserved cysteine through the conserved F or W. The D gene is left open where the match is weak. Clone size is not always given. Where it is, it says once, few, many or a class for expanded clones.

v_gene: TRBV7-2
d_gene: -
j_gene: TRBJ1-1
abundance: -
CDR3aa: CASSLYSGTMNTEAFF
CDR3nt: TGTGCCAGCAGCTTATATAGCGGGACCATGAACACTGAAGCTTTCTTT

v_gene: TRBV7-8
d_gene: -
j_gene: TRBJ2-7
abundance: -
CDR3aa: CASSSPTDPGGGYEQYF
CDR3nt: TGTGCCAGCAGCTCACCCACGGACCCAGGGGGGGGATACGAGCAGTACTTC

v_gene: TRBV4-1
d_gene: -
j_gene: TRBJ1-5
abundance: once
CDR3aa: CASSHREQVPNQPQHF
CDR3nt: TGCGCCAGCAGCCACCGCGAACAGGTCCCAAATCAGCCCCAGCATTTT

v_gene: TRBV7-6
d_gene: -
j_gene: TRBJ2-2
abundance: -
CDR3aa: CASSLVGGTGELFF
CDR3nt: TGTGCCAGCAGCTTAGTGGGGGGCACCGGGGAGCTGTTTTTT

v_gene: TRBV2
d_gene: TRBD1
j_gene: TRBJ1-2
abundance: -
CDR3aa: CASIGQELNYGYTF
CDR3nt: TGTGCCAGCATAGGACAGGAACTTAACTATGGCTACACCTTC

v_gene: TRBV19
d_gene: TRBD1
j_gene: TRBJ1-2
abundance: -
CDR3aa: CASSTWDSLLNYGYTF
CDR3nt: TGTGCCAGTAGTACCTGGGACAGCCTCCTTAACTATGGCTACACCTTC

v_gene: TRBV7-9
d_gene: -
j_gene: TRBJ1-4
abundance: once
CDR3aa: CASSLPATNEKLFF
CDR3nt: TGTGCCAGCAGCCTGCCCGCAACTAATGAAAAACTGTTTTTT

v_gene: TRBV5-5
d_gene: -
j_gene: TRBJ2-7
abundance: -
CDR3aa: CASSLDEPYEQYF
CDR3nt: TGTGCCAGCAGCTTGGACGAACCCTACGAGCAGTACTTC

v_gene: TRBV18
d_gene: -
j_gene: TRBJ2-1
abundance: -
CDR3aa: CASSPMLNEQFF
CDR3nt: TGTGCCAGCTCACCAATGCTAAATGAGCAGTTCTTC

v_gene: TRBV7-3
d_gene: -
j_gene: TRBJ2-1
abundance: -
CDR3aa: CASSPLIQPYNEQFF
CDR3nt: TGTGCCAGCAGCCCACTGATCCAACCCTACAATGAGCAGTTCTTC

v_gene: TRBV6-5
d_gene: -
j_gene: TRBJ1-1
abundance: -
CDR3aa: CASTLGGGNTEAFF
CDR3nt: TGTGCCAGCACCCTCGGGGGCGGGAACACTGAAGCTTTCTTT

v_gene: TRBV5-6
d_gene: -
j_gene: TRBJ1-2
abundance: once
CDR3aa: CASSLGGSRYGYTF
CDR3nt: TGTGCCAGCAGCTTGGGGGGCAGCCGCTATGGCTACACCTTC

v_gene: TRBV7-8
d_gene: -
j_gene: TRBJ2-7
abundance: -
CDR3aa: CASSLTLSPHYEQYF
CDR3nt: TGTGCCAGCAGCTTAACTCTCTCCCCCCACTACGAGCAGTACTTC

v_gene: TRBV5-4
d_gene: TRBD1
j_gene: TRBJ2-5
abundance: -
CDR3aa: CASSPRDSRRTQYF
CDR3nt: TGTGCCAGCAGCCCCCGGGACAGTCGAAGGACCCAGTACTTC

v_gene: TRBV4-1
d_gene: -
j_gene: TRBJ2-2
abundance: -
CDR3aa: CASSQDRRFANTGELFF
CDR3nt: TGCGCCAGCAGCCAAGATCGCAGGTTCGCGAACACCGGGGAGCTGTTTTTT

v_gene: TRBV10-3
d_gene: -
j_gene: TRBJ1-3
abundance: -
CDR3aa: CAISLDGGTGNTIYF
CDR3nt: TGTGCCATCAGCTTGGACGGGGGGACTGGAAACACCATATATTTT

v_gene: TRBV7-6
d_gene: -
j_gene: TRBJ1-6
abundance: -
CDR3aa: CASSFVATNNSPLHF
CDR3nt: TGTGCCAGCAGCTTTGTGGCAACCAATAATTCACCCCTCCACTTT

v_gene: TRBV7-2
d_gene: -
j_gene: TRBJ2-5
abundance: -
CDR3aa: CASSPGLDPETQYF
CDR3nt: TGTGCCAGCAGCCCCGGACTGGACCCGGAGACCCAGTACTTC

v_gene: TRBV15
d_gene: -
j_gene: TRBJ1-4
abundance: -
CDR3aa: CATSRLIREKLFF
CDR3nt: TGTGCCACCAGCAGGCTAATACGTGAAAAACTGTTTTTT

v_gene: TRBV5-1
d_gene: -
j_gene: TRBJ1-1
abundance: -
CDR3aa: CASSLVVGTEAFF
CDR3nt: TGCGCCAGCAGCTTGGTTGTAGGGACTGAAGCTTTCTTT

v_gene: TRBV6-4
d_gene: -
j_gene: TRBJ1-2
abundance: -
CDR3aa: CASSDSRGPSGYTF
CDR3nt: TGTGCCAGCAGTGACTCGAGGGGCCCGAGTGGCTACACCTTC

v_gene: TRBV27
d_gene: -
j_gene: TRBJ2-3
abundance: -
CDR3aa: CASSLGRATDTQYF
CDR3nt: TGTGCCAGCAGTTTAGGTAGGGCCACAGATACGCAGTATTTT

v_gene: TRBV11-2
d_gene: TRBD1
j_gene: TRBJ2-3
abundance: -
CDR3aa: CASSVQGLSTDTQYF
CDR3nt: TGTGCCAGCAGCGTACAGGGGTTGAGCACAGATACGCAGTATTTT

v_gene: TRBV11-2
d_gene: -
j_gene: TRBJ2-5
abundance: -
CDR3aa: CASSRTIRALETQYF
CDR3nt: TGTGCCAGCAGCCGAACTATCAGGGCCCTAGAGACCCAGTACTTC

v_gene: TRBV27
d_gene: TRBD2
j_gene: TRBJ2-1
abundance: -
CDR3aa: CASTATSGGYNEQFF
CDR3nt: TGTGCCAGCACCGCGACTAGCGGGGGATACAATGAGCAGTTCTTC

v_gene: TRBV19
d_gene: -
j_gene: TRBJ2-5
abundance: -
CDR3aa: CASRTLRPGLTRVYQETQYF
CDR3nt: TGTGCCAGTAGAACCCTACGGCCGGGTTTAACCCGGGTGTACCAAGAGACCCAGTACTTC

v_gene: TRBV9
d_gene: TRBD1
j_gene: TRBJ2-7
abundance: -
CDR3aa: CASSVTGDFYEQYF
CDR3nt: TGTGCCAGCAGCGTGACAGGGGACTTCTACGAGCAGTACTTC

v_gene: TRBV4-1
d_gene: -
j_gene: TRBJ2-1
abundance: -
CDR3aa: CASSQPREGNEQFF
CDR3nt: TGCGCCAGCAGCCAACCTAGAGAGGGAAATGAGCAGTTCTTC

v_gene: TRBV2
d_gene: -
j_gene: TRBJ2-5
abundance: -
CDR3aa: CASSEALQGETQYF
CDR3nt: TGTGCCAGCAGTGAAGCGCTCCAGGGGGAGACCCAGTACTTC

v_gene: TRBV27
d_gene: TRBD1
j_gene: TRBJ1-1
abundance: -
CDR3aa: CASRPSQGGITEAFF
CDR3nt: TGTGCCAGCAGACCGTCACAGGGGGGGATCACTGAAGCTTTCTTT

v_gene: TRBV5-1
d_gene: -
j_gene: TRBJ1-2
abundance: -
CDR3aa: CASSPYRDPDYGYTF
CDR3nt: TGCGCCAGCAGCCCCTACAGGGATCCGGACTATGGCTACACCTTC

v_gene: TRBV6-5
d_gene: TRBD1
j_gene: TRBJ1-5
abundance: -
CDR3aa: CASSYGQGQPQHF
CDR3nt: TGTGCCAGCAGTTACGGACAGGGTCAGCCCCAGCATTTT

v_gene: TRBV7-9
d_gene: TRBD1
j_gene: TRBJ1-2
abundance: -
CDR3aa: CASSLAAGGANGYTF
CDR3nt: TGTGCCAGCAGCTTAGCGGCAGGGGGCGCGAATGGCTACACCTTC

v_gene: TRBV30
d_gene: -
j_gene: TRBJ1-6
abundance: -
CDR3aa: CAWSGGLGNSPLHF
CDR3nt: TGTGCCTGGAGCGGGGGGCTTGGGAATTCACCCCTCCACTTT

v_gene: TRBV7-9
d_gene: TRBD2
j_gene: TRBJ2-7
abundance: once
CDR3aa: CASSLVGGRRDEQYF
CDR3nt: TGTGCCAGCAGCTTAGTAGGCGGGAGGCGCGACGAGCAGTACTTC

v_gene: TRBV9
d_gene: TRBD1
j_gene: TRBJ2-5
abundance: -
CDR3aa: CASSPNHRDRVYF
CDR3nt: TGTGCCAGCAGCCCGAACCACCGGGACAGGGTATACTTC

v_gene: TRBV9
d_gene: TRBD2
j_gene: TRBJ2-3
abundance: -
CDR3aa: CASSEFLAGVQDTQYF
CDR3nt: TGTGCCAGCAGCGAATTCCTAGCGGGAGTTCAAGATACGCAGTATTTT

v_gene: TRBV4-2
d_gene: -
j_gene: TRBJ2-7
abundance: -
CDR3aa: CASSQEGGAAVYEQYF
CDR3nt: TGTGCCAGCAGCCAAGAGGGGGGAGCAGCCGTGTACGAGCAGTACTTC

v_gene: TRBV7-9
d_gene: TRBD2
j_gene: TRBJ2-3
abundance: -
CDR3aa: CASSTSTSGGRHSTDTQYF
CDR3nt: TGTGCCAGCAGCACCTCGACTAGCGGGGGGCGACATAGCACAGATACGCAGTATTTT

v_gene: TRBV9
d_gene: -
j_gene: TRBJ2-7
abundance: -
CDR3aa: CASSIEGSSYEQYF
CDR3nt: TGTGCCAGCAGCATCGAGGGAAGCTCCTACGAGCAGTACTTC

v_gene: TRBV5-6
d_gene: TRBD1
j_gene: TRBJ1-2
abundance: -
CDR3aa: CASSLAGQGVGYGYTF
CDR3nt: TGTGCCAGCAGCTTGGCCGGACAGGGGGTCGGCTATGGCTACACCTTC

v_gene: TRBV9
d_gene: TRBD1
j_gene: TRBJ1-1
abundance: -
CDR3aa: CASSSLGRGQGIAEAFF
CDR3nt: TGTGCCAGCAGCTCACTAGGGAGGGGACAGGGTATTGCTGAAGCTTTCTTT

v_gene: TRBV27
d_gene: TRBD1
j_gene: TRBJ1-1
abundance: -
CDR3aa: CASSLGTQGGMAFF
CDR3nt: TGTGCCAGCAGTTTGGGGACCCAGGGGGGCATGGCTTTCTTT

v_gene: TRBV7-9
d_gene: -
j_gene: TRBJ2-2
abundance: -
CDR3aa: CASSYTSGQFLGELFF
CDR3nt: TGTGCCAGCAGCTACACCTCAGGACAGTTCCTCGGGGAGCTGTTTTTT

v_gene: TRBV7-3
d_gene: TRBD2
j_gene: TRBJ2-3
abundance: -
CDR3aa: CASSSAGAGTDTQYF
CDR3nt: TGTGCCAGCAGCTCAGCGGGGGCTGGCACAGATACGCAGTATTTT

v_gene: TRBV11-2
d_gene: -
j_gene: TRBJ2-2
abundance: -
CDR3aa: CASSFQSTGELFF
CDR3nt: TGTGCCAGCAGCTTTCAGAGCACCGGGGAGCTGTTTTTT

v_gene: TRBV28
d_gene: TRBD2
j_gene: TRBJ2-7
abundance: -
CDR3aa: CAIRGGAYEQYF
CDR3nt: TGTGCCATCCGCGGGGGGGCCTACGAGCAGTACTTC

v_gene: TRBV4-1
d_gene: TRBD1
j_gene: TRBJ2-2
abundance: -
CDR3aa: CASSLGQGVTGELFF
CDR3nt: TGCGCCAGCAGCCTCGGCCAGGGGGTAACCGGGGAGCTGTTTTTT

v_gene: TRBV9
d_gene: -
j_gene: TRBJ2-7
abundance: -
CDR3aa: CASSVAEGSSSYEQYF
CDR3nt: TGTGCCAGCAGCGTAGCTGAGGGGTCAAGCTCCTACGAGCAGTACTTC

v_gene: TRBV5-6
d_gene: -
j_gene: TRBJ2-7
abundance: -
CDR3aa: CASSLSSSYEQYF
CDR3nt: TGTGCCAGCAGCTTGAGTAGCTCCTACGAGCAGTACTTC

v_gene: TRBV6-4
d_gene: -
j_gene: TRBJ2-1
abundance: -
CDR3aa: CASSVGSYNEQFF
CDR3nt: TGTGCCAGCAGCGTGGGGTCCTACAATGAGCAGTTCTTC

v_gene: TRBV7-3
d_gene: TRBD2
j_gene: TRBJ2-3
abundance: -
CDR3aa: CASSPESGGSTDTQYF
CDR3nt: TGTGCCAGCTCACCCGAAAGCGGGGGTAGCACAGATACGCAGTATTTT

v_gene: TRBV5-6
d_gene: TRBD1
j_gene: TRBJ1-2
abundance: -
CDR3aa: CASSPSTGEMVGYTF
CDR3nt: TGTGCCAGCAGCCCCTCGACAGGGGAAATGGTTGGCTACACCTTC

v_gene: TRBV27
d_gene: TRBD1
j_gene: TRBJ1-6
abundance: once
CDR3aa: CASSLGTDGNSPLHF
CDR3nt: TGTGCCAGCAGTCTAGGGACAGACGGGAATTCACCCCTCCACTTT